The 13 T cell receptor beta chains below were found in one sample sequenced in a study of T cells in localized non-small cell lung cancer. Data came from immunoSEQ multiplex PCR; TCRdb stores just in-frame clones and leaves some out. The table has 35,000 to 50,000 clones, around 85% seen once; the top ten hold 5% to 7%. Material: peripheral blood, obtained before any cancer treatment. These receptor sequences come from a man aged 35-69 years with stage I lung adenocarcinoma.

The gene calls are TRBV7-2 and TRBJ2-3; TRBD2 matches at 8 bases. V was clipped by 2 bases and J by 2 bases; unmatched bases: 9. CDR1 is SGHTA, CDR2 FQGNSA, per germline. This CDR3 is built from 17 residues. CDR3 in amino acids: CASSLSVSGVNTDTQYF. Written as DNA, the CDR3 is TGTGCCAGCAGCTTATCGGTTAGCGGGGTAAACACAGATACGCAGTATTTT.

The chain is built from TRBV7-9 and TRBJ2-3, with a possible D match to TRBD2 (6 bases). Germline assignment: CDR1 SEHNR and CDR2 FQNEAQ (reference sequence). There are 14 residues in the CDR3. Trimming took off 4 bases at V and 3 bases at J, with 11 bases between the two ends. This CDR3 reads CASSSPEGTDTQYF. Written as DNA, the CDR3 is TGTGCCAGCAGCTCTCCGGAGGGGACAGATACGCAGTATTTT.

The chain links TRBV2 to TRBJ2-7, with D tentatively TRBD2 (5 bases). The CDR3 sequence is 13 residues long. From germline, CDR1 is SNHLY and CDR2 FYNNEI. Trimming removed 11 bases from V and 2 bases from J, with 16 bases in between. The CDR3 spells CASGRETTYEQYF. CDR3 DNA sequence: TGTGCCTCGGGAAGGGAGACAACCTACGAGCAGTACTTC.

J is TRBJ1-1 and V is TRBV7-9; D is unclear. The germline V gene encodes CDR1 SEHNR and CDR2 FQNEAQ (reference sequence). The V and J ends lost 1 base and 1 base respectively, with 10 bases between them. The CDR3 runs 15 residues. The CDR3 DNA is TGTGCCAGCAGCTTAGATGGGGTGAGGAACACTGAAGCTTTCTTT. It is translated as CASSLDGVRNTEAFF.

This chain links TRBV28 with TRBJ2-1; D remains unclear. In germline, CDR1 is MDHEN, CDR2 SYDVKM. The CDR3 is made up of 14 amino acids. V was shortened by 7 bases and J by 0 bases, with 10 bases between the two germline ends. CDR3 sequence reads: CASKDASSYNEQFF. CDR3 DNA: TGTGCCAGCAAGGACGCCAGCTCCTACAATGAGCAGTTCTTC. Full variable domain (outside the CDR3, taken from reference TRBV28 and TRBJ2-1): DVKVTQSSRYLVKRTGEKVFLECVQDMDHENMFWYRQDPGLGLRLIYFSYDVKMKEKGDIPEGYSVSREKKERFSLILESASTNQTSMYLCASKDASSYNEQFFGPGTRLTVL.

In the case of this clone: One end of the junction does not line up with germline, which may come from a read error. V is TRBV7-7 and J is TRBJ2-5, with 12 bases matching TRBD1. The V gene's germline CDR1 is SSHAT and CDR2 FNYEAQ (reference sequence). The CDR3 has 15 amino acids. The CDR3: CASSFRDRGRETQYF. The CDR3 DNA reads TGTGCTAGCAGCTTCCGGGACAGGGGGCGGGAGACCCAGTACTTC.

This clone appeared a single time. The chain employs TRBV6-6 and TRBJ1-3; tentative D call: TRBD1 (5 bases). Germline CDR1 reads MNHNY; CDR2 reads SVGAGI (reference sequence). V lost 5 bases and J 2 bases, leaving 10 bases between the germline ends. CDR3 length: 14 residues. This chain's CDR3 is CASSSQGTGNTIYF. For the CDR3, the DNA is TGTGCCAGCAGTAGCCAGGGCACTGGAAACACCATATATTTT.

The chain has TRBV28 and TRBJ2-2, with D unresolved. Deletions cut 7 bases from V and 2 bases from J, with 14 bases between. CDR3 length: 15 residues. Germline V gives CDR1 MDHEN, CDR2 SYDVKM. CDR3 sequence (DNA): TGTGCCAGCATTCCCGGGCAGACTAACACCGGGGAGCTGTTTTTT. This gives the protein CASIPGQTNTGELFF.

The chain carries TRBV28 and TRBJ2-7, with D possibly matching TRBD2 (5 bases). V was trimmed by 10 bases and J by 7 bases, leaving 23 bases between them. Germline V gene lookup returns CDR1 MDHEN and CDR2 SYDVKM. The CDR3 is 14 residues long. CDR3 nucleotide sequence: TGTGCCACCCGGGGTGGCGGACGCTCGAGGGAGCAGTACTTC. Its protein is CATRGGGRSREQYF.

The chain couples TRBV28 to TRBJ1-2; D is ambiguous. The CDR3 loop spans 15 amino acids. The germline gives CDR1 MDHEN, CDR2 SYDVKM. Between the trimmed V and J ends, which lost 5 bases and 4 bases, there was a span of 17 bases. CDR3 DNA: TGTGCCAGCAGTCCCCCCTCGGGAGGGCCCTATGGCTACACCTTC. Translation gives CASSPPSGGPYGYTF.

This clone appeared a few times. This chain uses TRBV9 with TRBJ2-3, with no clear D. Between the trimmed V and J ends, which lost 4 bases and 0 bases, there was a span of 9 bases. The CDR3 is 14 amino acids. Per the germline V gene, CDR1 is SGDLS and CDR2 is YYNGEE. CDR3 in amino acids: CASSPDPSTDTQYF. CDR3 nucleotides: TGTGCCAGCAGCCCAGACCCAAGCACAGATACGCAGTATTTT. Complete variable domain (other parts from reference TRBV9 and TRBJ2-3): DSGVTQTPKHLITATGQRVTLRCSPRSGDLSVYWYQQSLDQGLQFLIQYYNGEERAKGNILERFSAQQFPDLHSELNLSSLELGDSALYFCASSPDPSTDTQYFGPGTRLTVL.

CDR3 residues: CASSYVTGEGYTF. As DNA, the CDR3 is TGTGCCAGCAGTTATGTGACAGGGGAGGGCTACACCTTC. This chain joins TRBV6-5 and TRBJ1-2, with 8 bases that match TRBD1. Unmatched junction bases numbered 5, after V lost 3 bases and J lost 8 bases. The CDR3 spans 13 residues. Germline lookup yields CDR1 MNHEY and CDR2 SVGAGI.

The V gene is TRBV12-5, the J gene TRBJ1-1, with D maybe TRBD1 (6 bases). The germline gives CDR1 LGHNT, CDR2 FRNRAP. Trimming took 3 bases from V and 5 from J, leaving 10 bases between them. This CDR3 comprises 13 residues. Here the CDR3 DNA reads TGTGCTAGTGGTTTTGAGGGGGGGACTGAAGCTTTCTTT. Amino acids: CASGFEGGTEAFF.